A single sample gave rise to the 9 T cell receptor beta chains below, sequenced in a study of breast tumors, draining lymph nodes, adjacent tissues. Breast cancer patients provided tissue from their axillary draining lymph nodes. In TCRdb, the multiplex PCR reads were re-called with MiXCR into one record per CDR3 protein. The sample yields 140,000 or so distinct CDR3 sequences, 30% to 35% seen once. The sample taken for sequencing was axillary lymph node tissue. These TCRs come from a female donor with breast cancer. Some clones in this sample may be carry-over from other donors' samples.

This chain connects TRBV6-6 to TRBJ1-1, with D perhaps TRBD1 (6 bases). The germline CDR1 and CDR2 sequences are MNHNY and SVGAGI (reference sequence). The CDR3 consists of 16 residues. V was pared by 6 bases and J by 0 bases, with 17 bases between. The CDR3 DNA is TGTGCCAGCAGCACCCTTAGTGGGGGCATGAACACTGAAGCTTTCTTT. It codes for CASSTLSGGMNTEAFF.

This clonotype was seen repeatedly, ten times or more. The chain links TRBV9 to TRBJ2-3; a weak D match, TRBD1 (5 bases). Germline V gives CDR1 SGDLS, CDR2 YYNGEE. Trimming stripped 2 bases from V and 0 bases from J, with 10 bases between. The CDR3 is 15 amino acids. In DNA, the CDR3 is TGTGCCAGCAGCGTGGCAGGGCCTAGCACAGATACGCAGTATTTT. Translating gives CASSVAGPSTDTQYF.

The chain links TRBV28 to TRBJ1-5; 9 nucleotides match TRBD1. The CDR3 has 16 residues. With 7 bases clipped from V and 7 bases from J, the junction kept 14 bases outside the gene matches. The V gene's germline CDR1 is MDHEN and CDR2 SYDVKM. This CDR3 is CASTVPKGQGGQPQHF. CDR3 in DNA: TGTGCCAGCACCGTTCCTAAGGGACAGGGAGGCCAGCCCCAGCATTTT.

This clonotype was detected many times. J is TRBJ2-7 and V is TRBV5-1; D is possibly TRBD2 (5 bases). V lost 5 bases and J 0 bases, leaving 9 bases between the germline ends. CDR1 SGHRS and CDR2 YFSETQ come from the germline V gene. This CDR3 comprises 13 residues. The chain's CDR3 is CASRIAGSYEQYF. CDR3 nucleotide sequence: TGCGCCAGCAGGATTGCGGGCTCCTACGAGCAGTACTTC.

This clonotype showed up many times. At one end the junction does not follow the germline gene, possibly because of a read error. The V call is TRBV6-6, the J call TRBJ1-6; D not resolved. CDR1 is MNHNY and CDR2 is SVGAGI in the germline V gene (reference sequence). The CDR3 loop spans 16 amino acids. The CDR3 loop is CASSHSRQRGRSPLHF. Here the CDR3 DNA reads TGTGCCAGCAGTCACTCGAGGCAGCGAGGAAGGTCACCCCTCCACTTT.

The rearrangement uses TRBV5-4 and TRBJ2-7, with D maybe TRBD2 (6 bases). The CDR3 has 14 residues. Looked up from germline, CDR1 is SGHNT and CDR2 is YYREEE (reference sequence). Trimming took 2 bases from V and 5 from J, leaving 14 bases between them. The CDR3 reads CASSLGSRRDEQYF. The DNA for the CDR3 is TGTGCCAGCAGCTTAGGCTCTAGGAGGGACGAGCAGTACTTC.

This clonotype has a count of ten or more. The chain employs TRBV6-5 and TRBJ2-3; tentatively, D is TRBD2 (5 bases). The CDR3 runs to 13 residues. In germline, CDR1 is MNHEY, CDR2 SVGAGI. The V end was cut by 0 bases, the J end by 6 bases, with 7 bases between. CDR3 bases: TGTGCCAGCAGTTACTCGCGCGGGGATACGCAGTATTTT. This encodes CASSYSRGDTQYF.

V and J are TRBV11-3 and TRBJ1-6; the match to TRBD1 covers 11 bases. Germline V CDR1 and CDR2: SGHNT, YENEEA. CDR3 length: 15 amino acids. J gave up 6 bases and V 3 bases, and 1 base lay outside the gene matches. The CDR3 loop is CASSFGQGANSPLHF. Written as DNA, the CDR3 is TGTGCCAGCAGCTTCGGACAGGGGGCTAATTCACCCCTCCACTTT.

This clonotype was seen at least ten times. The chain recombines TRBV7-2 with TRBJ2-5; no reliable D call. Germline values: CDR1 SGHTA, CDR2 FQGNSA. The V end lost 0 bases, the J end lost 1 base, and 9 bases lay between the germline ends. The CDR3 runs to 15 residues. This chain's CDR3 is CASSLAPASQETQYF. CDR3 coding DNA: TGTGCCAGCAGCTTAGCGCCGGCGAGCCAAGAGACCCAGTACTTC.